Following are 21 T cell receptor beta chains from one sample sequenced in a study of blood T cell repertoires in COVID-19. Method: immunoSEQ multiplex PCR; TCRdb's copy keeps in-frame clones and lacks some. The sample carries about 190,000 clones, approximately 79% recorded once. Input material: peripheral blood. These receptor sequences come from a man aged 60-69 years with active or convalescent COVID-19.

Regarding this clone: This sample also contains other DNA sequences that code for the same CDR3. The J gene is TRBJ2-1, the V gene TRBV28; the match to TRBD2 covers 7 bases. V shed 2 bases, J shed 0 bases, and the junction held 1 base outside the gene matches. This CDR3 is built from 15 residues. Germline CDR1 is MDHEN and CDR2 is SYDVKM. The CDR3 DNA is TGTGCCAGCAGTTTAGGCGGGAGCTCCTACAATGAGCAGTTCTTC. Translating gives CASSLGGSSYNEQFF.

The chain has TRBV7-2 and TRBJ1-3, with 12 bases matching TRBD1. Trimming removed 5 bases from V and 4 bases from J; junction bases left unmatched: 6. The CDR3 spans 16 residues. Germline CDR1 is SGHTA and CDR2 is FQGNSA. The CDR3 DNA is TGTGCCAGCAGCGCTAGGGACAGGGGGCTGGGAAACACCATATATTTT. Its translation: CASSARDRGLGNTIYF.

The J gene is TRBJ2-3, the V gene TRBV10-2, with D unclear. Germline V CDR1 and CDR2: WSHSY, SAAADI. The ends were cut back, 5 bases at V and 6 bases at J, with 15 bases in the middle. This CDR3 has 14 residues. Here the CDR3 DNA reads TGCGCCAGCAGTACGGGTCCCCCTCGGGATACGCAGTATTTT. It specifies CASSTGPPRDTQYF.

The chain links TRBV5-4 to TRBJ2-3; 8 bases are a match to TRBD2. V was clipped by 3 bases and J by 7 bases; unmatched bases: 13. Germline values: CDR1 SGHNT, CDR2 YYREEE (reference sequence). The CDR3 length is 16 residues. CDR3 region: CASSSPSGSLLNTQYF. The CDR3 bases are TGTGCCAGCAGCTCGCCCAGCGGGAGCCTGTTAAATACGCAGTATTTT.

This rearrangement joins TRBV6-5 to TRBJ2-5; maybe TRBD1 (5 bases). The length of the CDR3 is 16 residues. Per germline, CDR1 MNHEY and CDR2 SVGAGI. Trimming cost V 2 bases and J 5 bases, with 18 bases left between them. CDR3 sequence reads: CASSYQQDIRSETQYF. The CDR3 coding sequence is TGTGCCAGCAGTTACCAACAGGACATTCGCTCGGAGACCCAGTACTTC.

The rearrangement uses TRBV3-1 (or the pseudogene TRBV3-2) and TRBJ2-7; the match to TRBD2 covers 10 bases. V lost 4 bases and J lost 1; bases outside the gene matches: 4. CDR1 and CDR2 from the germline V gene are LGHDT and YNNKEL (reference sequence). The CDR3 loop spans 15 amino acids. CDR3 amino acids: CASSPGTSVSYEQYF. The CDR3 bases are TGTGCCAGCAGCCCCGGGACTAGCGTATCCTACGAGCAGTACTTC.

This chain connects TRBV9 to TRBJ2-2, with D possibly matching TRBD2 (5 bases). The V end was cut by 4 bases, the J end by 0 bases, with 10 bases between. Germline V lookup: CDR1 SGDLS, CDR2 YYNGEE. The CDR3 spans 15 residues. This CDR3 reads CASSRRGPNTGELFF. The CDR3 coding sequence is TGTGCCAGCAGCCGTCGCGGGCCGAACACCGGGGAGCTGTTTTTT.

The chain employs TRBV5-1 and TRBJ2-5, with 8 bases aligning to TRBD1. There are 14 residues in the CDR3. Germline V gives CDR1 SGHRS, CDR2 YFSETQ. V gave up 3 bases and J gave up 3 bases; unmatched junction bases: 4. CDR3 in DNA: TGCGCCAGCAGCTGGACGGGACAGGAAGAGACCCAGTACTTC. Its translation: CASSWTGQEETQYF.

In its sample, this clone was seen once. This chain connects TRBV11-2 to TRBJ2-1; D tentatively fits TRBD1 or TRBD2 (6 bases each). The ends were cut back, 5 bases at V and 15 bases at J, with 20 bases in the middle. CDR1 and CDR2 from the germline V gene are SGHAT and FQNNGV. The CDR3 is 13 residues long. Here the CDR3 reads CASSLGGLGEWFF. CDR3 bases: TGTGCCAGCAGCCTAGGGGGGCTCGGGGAGTGGTTCTTC.

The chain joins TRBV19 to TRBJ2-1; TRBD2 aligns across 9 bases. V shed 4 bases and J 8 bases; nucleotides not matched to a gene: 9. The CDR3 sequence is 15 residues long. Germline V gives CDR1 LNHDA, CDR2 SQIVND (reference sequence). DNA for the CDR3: TGTGCCAGTAGTACCGGACTAGCGACCCTCCATGAGCAGTTCTTC. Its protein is CASSTGLATLHEQFF.

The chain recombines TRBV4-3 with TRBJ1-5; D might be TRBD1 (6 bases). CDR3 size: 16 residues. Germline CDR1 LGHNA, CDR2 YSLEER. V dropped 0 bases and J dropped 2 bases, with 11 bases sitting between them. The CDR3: CASSQDPKGGNQPQHF. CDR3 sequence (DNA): TGCGCCAGCAGCCAAGATCCGAAGGGGGGCAATCAGCCCCAGCATTTT.

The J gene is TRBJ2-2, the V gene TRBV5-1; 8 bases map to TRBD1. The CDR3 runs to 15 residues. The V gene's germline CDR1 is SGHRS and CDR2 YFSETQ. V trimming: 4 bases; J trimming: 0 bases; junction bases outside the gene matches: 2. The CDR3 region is CASSVDRANTGELFF. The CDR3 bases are TGCGCCAGCAGCGTGGACAGGGCGAACACCGGGGAGCTGTTTTTT.

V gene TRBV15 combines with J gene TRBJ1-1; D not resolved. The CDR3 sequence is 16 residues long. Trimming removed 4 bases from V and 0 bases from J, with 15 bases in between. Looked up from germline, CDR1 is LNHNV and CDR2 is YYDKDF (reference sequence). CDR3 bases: TGTGCCACCAGCAACTCTGAAACGGTCATGAACACTGAAGCTTTCTTT. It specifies CATSNSETVMNTEAFF. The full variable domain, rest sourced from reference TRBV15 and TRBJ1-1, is DAMVIQNPRYQVTQFGKPVTLSCSQTLNHNVMYWYQQKSSQAPKLLFHYYDKDFNNEADTPDNFQSRRPNTSFCFLDIRSPGLGDTAMYLCATSNSETVMNTEAFFGQGTRLTVV.

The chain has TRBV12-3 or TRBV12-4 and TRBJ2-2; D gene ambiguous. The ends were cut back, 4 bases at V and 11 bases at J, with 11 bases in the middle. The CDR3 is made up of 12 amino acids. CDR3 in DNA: TGTGCCAGCAGTTATCAGGCCCGAGAGCTGTTTTTT. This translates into CASSYQARELFF.

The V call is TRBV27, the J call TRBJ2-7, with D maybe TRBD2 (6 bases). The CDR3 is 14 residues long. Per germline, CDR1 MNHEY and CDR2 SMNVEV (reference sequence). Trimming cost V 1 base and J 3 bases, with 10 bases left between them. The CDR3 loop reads CASSLYASDYEQYF. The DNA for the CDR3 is TGTGCCAGCAGTTTATATGCTAGCGACTACGAGCAGTACTTC.

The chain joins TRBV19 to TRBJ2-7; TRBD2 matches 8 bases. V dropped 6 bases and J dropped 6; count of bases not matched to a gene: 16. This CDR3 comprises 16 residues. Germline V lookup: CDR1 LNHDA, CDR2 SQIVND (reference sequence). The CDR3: CASRRYSSGRIGEQYF. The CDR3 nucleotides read TGTGCCAGTAGGAGGTACTCTAGCGGGCGTATTGGCGAGCAGTACTTC. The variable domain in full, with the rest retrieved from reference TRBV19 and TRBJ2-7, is DGGITQSPKYLFRKEGQNVTLSCEQNLNHDAMYWYRQDPGQGLRLIYYSQIVNDFQKGDIAEGYSVSREKKESFPLTVTSAQKNPTAFYLCASRRYSSGRIGEQYFGPGTRLTVT.

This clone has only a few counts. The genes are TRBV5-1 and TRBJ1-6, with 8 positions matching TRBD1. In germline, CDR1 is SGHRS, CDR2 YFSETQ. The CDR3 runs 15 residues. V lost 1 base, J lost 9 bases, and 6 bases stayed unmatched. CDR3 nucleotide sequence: TGCGCCAGCAGCTTGTCGTCACAGGGGGTTTCACCCCTCCACTTT. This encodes CASSLSSQGVSPLHF. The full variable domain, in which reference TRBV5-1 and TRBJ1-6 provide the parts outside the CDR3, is KAGVTQTPRYLIKTRGQQVTLSCSPISGHRSVSWYQQTPGQGLQFLFEYFSETQRNKGNFPGRFSGRQFSNSRSEMNVSTLELGDSALYLCASSLSSQGVSPLHFGNGTRLTVT.

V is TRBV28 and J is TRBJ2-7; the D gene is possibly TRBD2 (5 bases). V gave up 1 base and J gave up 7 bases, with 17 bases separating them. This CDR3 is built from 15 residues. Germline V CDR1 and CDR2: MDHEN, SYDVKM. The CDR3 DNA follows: TGTGCCAGCAGTTTATCCGCTAGCCCTACCGGGGAGCAGTACTTC. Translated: CASSLSASPTGEQYF.

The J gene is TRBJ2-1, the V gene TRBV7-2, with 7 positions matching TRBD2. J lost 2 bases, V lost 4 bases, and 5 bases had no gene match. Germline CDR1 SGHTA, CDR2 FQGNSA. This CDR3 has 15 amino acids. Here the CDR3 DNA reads TGTGCCAGCAGCTCCCTAGGGAGGGCCTACAATGAGCAGTTCTTC. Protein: CASSSLGRAYNEQFF.

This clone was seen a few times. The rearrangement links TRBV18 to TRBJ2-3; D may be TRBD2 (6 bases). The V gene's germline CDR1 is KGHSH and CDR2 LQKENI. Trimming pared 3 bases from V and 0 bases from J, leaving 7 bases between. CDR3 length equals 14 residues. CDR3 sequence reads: CASSPGRSTDTQYF. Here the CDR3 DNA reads TGTGCCAGCTCACCGGGGAGGAGCACAGATACGCAGTATTTT.

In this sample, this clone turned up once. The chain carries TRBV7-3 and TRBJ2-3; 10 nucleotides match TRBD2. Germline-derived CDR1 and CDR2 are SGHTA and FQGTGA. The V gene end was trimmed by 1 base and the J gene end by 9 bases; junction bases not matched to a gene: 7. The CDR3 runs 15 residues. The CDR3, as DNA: TGTGCCAGCAGCTTAAGTAGCGGGAGGTCGCGGACGCAGTATTTT. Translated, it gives CASSLSSGRSRTQYF.